These 25 T cell receptor beta chains were sequenced from one sample in a study of blood T cell repertoires in COVID-19. The table came from immunoSEQ multiplex PCR; TCRdb's copy has only in-frame clones and leaves some out. The table lists some 160,000 clones, under 95% of them singletons. Material: peripheral blood. Every receptor here comes from a man aged 18 to 30 with acute or convalescent COVID-19.

The V call is TRBV27, the J call TRBJ2-7, with 7 nucleotides matching TRBD1. The junction had 17 bases not matched to a gene; V was cut back by 8 bases and J by 4 bases. This CDR3 is 16 amino acids long. CDR1 and CDR2 from the germline V gene are MNHEY and SMNVEV (reference sequence). CDR3 in amino acids: CASLRPDRDRDYEQYF. The CDR3 bases are TGTGCCAGCCTCCGTCCTGATAGAGACAGGGATTACGAGCAGTACTTC.

This chain connects TRBV27 to TRBJ1-2, with TRBD1 matching over 7 bases. CDR1 is MNHEY, CDR2 SMNVEV, per germline (reference sequence). There are 15 residues in the CDR3. Unmatched junction bases numbered 14, after V lost 6 bases and J lost 7 bases. The CDR3, as DNA: TGTGCCAGCAGGGCAGGGGGAAGGCAAGGGGGTGGCTACACCTTC. Translating gives CASRAGGRQGGGYTF.

The V gene is TRBV18, the J gene TRBJ1-5; 8 bases match TRBD1. Per the germline V gene, CDR1 is KGHSH and CDR2 is LQKENI. V lost 4 bases, J lost 5 bases, and 7 bases stayed unmatched. The CDR3 sequence is 15 residues long. CDR3 DNA: TGTGCCAGCTCACTCGGGACAGGTCCGGATCAGCCCCAGCATTTT. Protein: CASSLGTGPDQPQHF.

This clone occurred once. The rearrangement links TRBV6-5 to TRBJ1-1; a weak D match, TRBD1 (6 bases). The CDR3 has 14 amino acids. Looked up from germline, CDR1 is MNHEY and CDR2 is SVGAGI. V was cut by 6 bases and J by 0 bases, with 11 bases left in between. This CDR3 is CASRPGVLNTEAFF. For the CDR3, the DNA is TGTGCCAGCAGGCCAGGGGTCTTGAACACTGAAGCTTTCTTT.

The chain links TRBV27 to TRBJ1-6; 7 nucleotides align to TRBD1. J was trimmed by 5 bases and V by 1 base; bases with no gene match: 2. This CDR3 spans 15 amino acids. Germline V gene sequence: CDR1 MNHEY, CDR2 SMNVEV (reference sequence). CDR3 protein: CASSLYRGHNSPLHF. CDR3 coding DNA: TGTGCCAGCAGTTTATACAGGGGCCATAATTCACCCCTCCACTTT.

This clone was recorded a few times. V and J are TRBV24-1 and TRBJ2-6, with a weak D call TRBD2 (5 bases). Germline assignment: CDR1 KGHDR and CDR2 SFDVKD. Deletions cut 10 bases from V and 1 base from J, with 19 bases between. The CDR3 runs to 17 residues. CDR3 sequence: CATSPALGESGANVLTF. DNA for the CDR3: TGTGCCACATCACCAGCGCTCGGGGAGTCTGGGGCCAACGTCCTGACTTTC.

The chain couples TRBV11-2 to TRBJ1-2; D gene ambiguous. Germline CDR1 SGHAT, CDR2 FQNNGV. Trimming removed 4 bases at V and 0 bases at J, with 18 bases between. The CDR3 has 17 residues. The CDR3 bases are TGTGCCAGCAGCTCGGCGGGAGACGCCCGACCTAACTATGGCTACACCTTC. This sequence encodes CASSSAGDARPNYGYTF.

The chain joins TRBV5-1 to TRBJ2-7; 8 bases match TRBD1. In germline, CDR1 is SGHRS, CDR2 YFSETQ. The CDR3 is made up of 13 amino acids. Trimming at V came to 4 bases and at J to 3 bases, leaving 3 bases not matched to a gene. This CDR3 reads CASSPGQDYEQYF. As DNA, the CDR3 is TGCGCCAGCAGCCCGGGACAGGACTACGAGCAGTACTTC. The full variable domain, completed using reference TRBV5-1 and TRBJ2-7, is KAGVTQTPRYLIKTRGQQVTLSCSPISGHRSVSWYQQTPGQGLQFLFEYFSETQRNKGNFPGRFSGRQFSNSRSEMNVSTLELGDSALYLCASSPGQDYEQYFGPGTRLTVT.

V and J are TRBV9 and TRBJ1-2; 8 nucleotides agree with TRBD1. The CDR3 consists of 15 residues. Losses at the gene ends were 0 bases for V and 8 bases for J; bases not matched to a gene: 9. Germline CDR1 SGDLS, CDR2 YYNGEE. The CDR3: CASSVEDQGAGGYTF. CDR3 coding DNA: TGTGCCAGCAGCGTAGAAGACCAGGGGGCCGGAGGCTACACCTTC.

The chain recombines TRBV18 with TRBJ2-3; 14 bases map to TRBD2. The V segment lost 8 bases and the J segment 5 bases; nucleotides outside the gene matches: 6. The CDR3 consists of 15 residues. Germline CDR1 KGHSH, CDR2 LQKENI. The CDR3, as DNA: TGTGCCAGCCAGGGACTAGCGGGAGCGGAAGATACGCAGTATTTT. This translates into CASQGLAGAEDTQYF.

The rearrangement uses TRBV3-1 (or the pseudogene TRBV3-2) and TRBJ1-1; 10 bases are a match to TRBD1. Germline V gene sequence: CDR1 LGHDT, CDR2 YNNKEL (reference sequence). V shed 4 bases, J shed 0 bases, and the junction held 8 bases outside the gene matches. CDR3 length equals 17 residues. The chain's CDR3 is CASSLQGTGVMNTEAFF. CDR3 bases: TGTGCCAGCAGCCTTCAGGGGACAGGGGTAATGAACACTGAAGCTTTCTTT.

The chain combines TRBV5-6 with TRBJ1-4, with 8 bases aligning to TRBD1. Germline values: CDR1 SGHDT, CDR2 YYEEEE. Germline trimming cut 4 bases from V and 8 bases from J; bases unmatched to any gene: 7. The CDR3 has 14 amino acids. The CDR3 bases are TGTGCCAGCAGCCCAGGACAGGGAAGAGAAAAACTGTTTTTT. Encoded protein: CASSPGQGREKLFF.

The V gene is TRBV5-1, the J gene TRBJ1-2; perhaps TRBD1 as D (6 bases). Looked up from germline, CDR1 is SGHRS and CDR2 is YFSETQ. The CDR3 length is 16 residues. Trimming removed 4 bases at V and 1 base at J, with 17 bases between. As DNA, the CDR3 is TGCGCCAGCAGCCCCCTTGGACAGAATTATAACTATGGCTACACCTTC. This encodes CASSPLGQNYNYGYTF. Full variable domain (rest looked up from reference TRBV5-1 and TRBJ1-2): KAGVTQTPRYLIKTRGQQVTLSCSPISGHRSVSWYQQTPGQGLQFLFEYFSETQRNKGNFPGRFSGRQFSNSRSEMNVSTLELGDSALYLCASSPLGQNYNYGYTFGSGTRLTVV.

The V and J genes are TRBV19 and TRBJ1-3, with 7 bases lining up with TRBD1. V lost 6 bases and J lost 3; bases outside the gene matches: 2. In germline, CDR1 is LNHDA, CDR2 SQIVND (reference sequence). CDR3 length: 13 amino acids. The CDR3 coding sequence is TGTGCCAGTAGAAGACAGGGTGGAAACACCATATATTTT. It codes for CASRRQGGNTIYF. Supplemented by reference TRBV19 and TRBJ1-3, the full variable domain reads DGGITQSPKYLFRKEGQNVTLSCEQNLNHDAMYWYRQDPGQGLRLIYYSQIVNDFQKGDIAEGYSVSREKKESFPLTVTSAQKNPTAFYLCASRRQGGNTIYFGEGSWLTVV.

The chain couples TRBV18 to TRBJ1-5; 7 bases line up with TRBD1. This CDR3 contains 17 residues. V shed 1 base and J 3 bases; nucleotides not matched to a gene: 9. Germline V lookup: CDR1 KGHSH, CDR2 LQKENI. CDR3: CASSPLSTGLSNQPQHF. CDR3 nucleotide sequence: TGTGCCAGCTCACCACTATCGACAGGGCTTTCCAATCAGCCCCAGCATTTT.

This chain joins TRBV5-1 and TRBJ1-1; the match to TRBD1 covers 7 bases. Germline V lookup: CDR1 SGHRS, CDR2 YFSETQ. V lost 4 bases, J lost 6 bases, and 15 bases stayed unmatched. This CDR3 contains 16 residues. The CDR3 is CASSPTGVEGNAEAFF. The CDR3 DNA sequence: TGCGCCAGCAGCCCTACAGGGGTGGAGGGAAACGCTGAAGCTTTCTTT. Filled out from reference TRBV5-1 and TRBJ1-1, the complete variable domain reads KAGVTQTPRYLIKTRGQQVTLSCSPISGHRSVSWYQQTPGQGLQFLFEYFSETQRNKGNFPGRFSGRQFSNSRSEMNVSTLELGDSALYLCASSPTGVEGNAEAFFGQGTRLTVV.

The chain joins TRBV9 to TRBJ2-7; TRBD2 matches at 11 bases. The germline CDR1 and CDR2 sequences are SGDLS and YYNGEE. Trimming at V came to 4 bases and at J to 7 bases, leaving 13 bases not matched to a gene. This CDR3 comprises 16 residues. The CDR3 DNA reads as TGTGCCAGCAGCCCCGTGGTCGGGCTAGCGGGGGGTGAGCAGTACTTC. Protein product: CASSPVVGLAGGEQYF.

J is TRBJ1-6 and V is TRBV19, with 11 bases matching TRBD1. The CDR3 loop spans 16 amino acids. V was pared by 3 bases and J by 7 bases, with 5 bases of the junction left unmatched. The germline CDR1 and CDR2 sequences are LNHDA and SQIVND (reference sequence). CDR3 in amino acids: CASSIQGTGGNSPLHF. The CDR3 DNA follows: TGTGCCAGTAGTATCCAGGGGACAGGGGGAAATTCACCCCTCCACTTT.

V gene TRBV6-5 combines with J gene TRBJ1-1; D ambiguous. Germline V gives CDR1 MNHEY, CDR2 SVGAGI. V dropped 4 bases and J dropped 0 bases, with 6 bases sitting between them. The CDR3 totals 13 residues. This CDR3 is CASSFSMNTEAFF. CDR3 DNA sequence: TGTGCCAGCAGTTTTAGCATGAACACTGAAGCTTTCTTT.

This chain links TRBV18 with TRBJ2-1; 15 bases align to TRBD2. The length of the CDR3 is 18 residues. Germline V gives CDR1 KGHSH, CDR2 LQKENI. V dropped 3 bases and J dropped 7; count of bases not matched to a gene: 10. Here the CDR3 DNA reads TGTGCCAGCTCACCGCTATGGACTAGCGGGAGGGCCTCAAATGAGCAGTTCTTC. Encoded protein: CASSPLWTSGRASNEQFF. The variable domain in full, with the rest retrieved from reference TRBV18 and TRBJ2-1, is NAGVMQNPRHLVRRRGQEARLRCSPMKGHSHVYWYRQLPEEGLKFMVYLQKENIIDESGMPKERFSAEFPKEGPSILRIQQVVRGDSAAYFCASSPLWTSGRASNEQFFGPGTRLTVL.

The V call is TRBV18, the J call TRBJ1-4; maybe TRBD1 (5 bases). Trimming stripped 6 bases from V and 4 bases from J, with 9 bases between. The germline gives CDR1 KGHSH, CDR2 LQKENI. The CDR3 has 13 amino acids. The DNA for the CDR3 is TGTGCCAGCTCCCGACAGAATAATGAAAAACTGTTTTTT. The encoded protein is CASSRQNNEKLFF. The entire variable domain, with the rest obtained from reference TRBV18 and TRBJ1-4, is as follows: NAGVMQNPRHLVRRRGQEARLRCSPMKGHSHVYWYRQLPEEGLKFMVYLQKENIIDESGMPKERFSAEFPKEGPSILRIQQVVRGDSAAYFCASSRQNNEKLFFGSGTQLSVL.

The CDR3 DNA is TGTGCCAGCACCACCCAACCGTCGGGTACCGGGGACACGCCTTACAATGAGCAGTTCTTC. This gives the protein CASTTQPSGTGDTPYNEQFF. The chain carries TRBV6-8 and TRBJ2-1; D perhaps matches TRBD1 (6 bases). This CDR3 is built from 20 residues. Looked up from germline, CDR1 is MNHGY and CDR2 is SAAAGT. V dropped 7 bases and J dropped 4 bases, with 32 bases sitting between them.

The J gene is TRBJ1-6, the V gene TRBV7-9, with D hard to call. The germline V and J ends were trimmed by 3 bases and 2 bases, with 5 bases remaining between them. Germline CDR1 SEHNR, CDR2 FQNEAQ (reference sequence). This CDR3 comprises 14 residues. In nucleotides, the CDR3 is TGTGCCAGCAGCTTCGGGACCTATAATTCACCCCTCCACTTT. Translated: CASSFGTYNSPLHF.

A single count supports this clone. The rearrangement uses TRBV19 and TRBJ2-1; possibly TRBD1 for D (5 bases). The V gene lost 7 bases and the J gene lost 0 bases, with 13 bases spanning the gap. Germline CDR1 reads LNHDA; CDR2 reads SQIVND (reference sequence). The CDR3 loop spans 15 amino acids. This CDR3 reads CASTPPQVSYNEQFF. DNA for the CDR3: TGTGCCAGTACCCCCCCACAGGTCTCCTACAATGAGCAGTTCTTC.

The chain is built from TRBV18 and TRBJ2-7; D is possibly TRBD2 (5 bases). The germline CDR1 and CDR2 sequences are KGHSH and LQKENI. V lost 1 base to trimming and J lost 2 bases, with 15 bases between them. This CDR3 comprises 16 residues. The CDR3 region has the DNA TGTGCCAGCTCACCACGTGAGGGCTACCTAACCTACGAGCAGTACTTC. Its translation is CASSPREGYLTYEQYF.